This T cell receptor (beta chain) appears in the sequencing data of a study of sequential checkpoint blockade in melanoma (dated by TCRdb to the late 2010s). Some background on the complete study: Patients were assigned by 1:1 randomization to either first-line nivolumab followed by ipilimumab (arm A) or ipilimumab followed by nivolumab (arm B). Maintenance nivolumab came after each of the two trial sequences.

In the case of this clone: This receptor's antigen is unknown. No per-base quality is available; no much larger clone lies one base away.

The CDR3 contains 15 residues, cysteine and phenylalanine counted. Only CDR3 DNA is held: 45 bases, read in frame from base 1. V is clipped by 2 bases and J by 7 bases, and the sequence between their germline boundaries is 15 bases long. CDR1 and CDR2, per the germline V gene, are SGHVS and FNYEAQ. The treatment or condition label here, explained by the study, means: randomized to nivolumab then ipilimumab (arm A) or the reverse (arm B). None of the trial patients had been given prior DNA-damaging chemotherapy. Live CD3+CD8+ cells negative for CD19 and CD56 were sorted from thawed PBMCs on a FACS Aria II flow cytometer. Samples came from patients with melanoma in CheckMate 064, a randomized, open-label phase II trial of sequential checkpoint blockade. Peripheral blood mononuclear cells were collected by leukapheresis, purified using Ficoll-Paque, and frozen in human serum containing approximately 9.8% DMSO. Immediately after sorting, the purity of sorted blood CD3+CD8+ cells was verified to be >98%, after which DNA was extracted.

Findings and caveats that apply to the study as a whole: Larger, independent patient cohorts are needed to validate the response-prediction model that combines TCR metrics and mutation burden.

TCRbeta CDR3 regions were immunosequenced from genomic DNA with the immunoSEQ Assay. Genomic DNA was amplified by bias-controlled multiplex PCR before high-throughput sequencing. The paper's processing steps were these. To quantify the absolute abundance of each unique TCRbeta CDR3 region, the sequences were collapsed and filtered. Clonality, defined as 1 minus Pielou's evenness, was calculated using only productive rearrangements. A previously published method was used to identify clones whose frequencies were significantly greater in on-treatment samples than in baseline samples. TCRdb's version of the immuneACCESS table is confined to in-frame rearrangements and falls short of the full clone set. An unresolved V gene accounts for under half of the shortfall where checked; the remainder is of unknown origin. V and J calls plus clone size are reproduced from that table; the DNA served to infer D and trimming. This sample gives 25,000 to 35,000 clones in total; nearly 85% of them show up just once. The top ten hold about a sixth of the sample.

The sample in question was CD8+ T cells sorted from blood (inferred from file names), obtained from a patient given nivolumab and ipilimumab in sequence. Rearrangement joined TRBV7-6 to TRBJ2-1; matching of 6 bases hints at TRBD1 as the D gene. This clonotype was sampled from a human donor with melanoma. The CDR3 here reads CASSLRGTKGNEQFF. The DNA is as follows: TGTGCCAGCAGCTTAAGGGGGACCAAAGGTAATGAGCAGTTCTTC. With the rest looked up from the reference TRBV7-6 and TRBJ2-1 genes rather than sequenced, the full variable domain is GAGVSQSPRYKVTKRGQDVALRCDPISGHVSLYWYRQALGQGPEFLTYFNYEAQQDKSGLPNDRFSAERPEGSISTLTIQRTEQRDSAMYRCASSLRGTKGNEQFFGPGTRLTVL.